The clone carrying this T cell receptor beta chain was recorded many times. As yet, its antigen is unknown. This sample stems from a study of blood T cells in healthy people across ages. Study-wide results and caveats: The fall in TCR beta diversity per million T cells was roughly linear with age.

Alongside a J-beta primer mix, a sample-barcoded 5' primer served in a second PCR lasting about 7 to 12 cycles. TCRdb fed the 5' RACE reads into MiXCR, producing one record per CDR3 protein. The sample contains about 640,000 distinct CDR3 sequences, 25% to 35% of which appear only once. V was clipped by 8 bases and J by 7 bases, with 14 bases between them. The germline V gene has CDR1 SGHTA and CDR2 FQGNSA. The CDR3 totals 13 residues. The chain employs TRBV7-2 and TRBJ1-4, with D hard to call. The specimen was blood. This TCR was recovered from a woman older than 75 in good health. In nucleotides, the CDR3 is TGTGCCAGCGGCGTGCAAGGCGGTGAAAAACTGTTTTTT. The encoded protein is CASGVQGGEKLFF.